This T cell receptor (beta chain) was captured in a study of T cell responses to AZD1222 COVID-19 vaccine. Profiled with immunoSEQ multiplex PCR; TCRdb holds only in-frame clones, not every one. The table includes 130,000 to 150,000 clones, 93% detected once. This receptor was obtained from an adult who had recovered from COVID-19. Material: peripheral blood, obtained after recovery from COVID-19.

As DNA, the CDR3 is TGTGCCAGCAGCGTAGAGGGAGCGGGAAGTATACTCCAGGAGACCCAGTACTTC. This codes for CASSVEGAGSILQETQYF. The chain is built from TRBV9 and TRBJ2-5; 7 positions agree with TRBD2. The CDR3 sequence is 18 residues long. J gave up 5 bases and V 0 bases, and 16 bases lay outside the gene matches. The germline V gene encodes CDR1 SGDLS and CDR2 YYNGEE.